A single sample gave rise to the 32 T cell receptor beta chains below, sequenced in a study of T-cell reconstitution after alpha-beta-depleted transplantation in children. This sample's TCRbeta library carried unique molecular identifier barcodes. TCRdb re-analysed the PCR reads in MiXCR, keeping a single row per CDR3 protein. The sample lists around 240,000 distinct CDR3 sequences, approximately 8.9% occurring once. This specimen was PBMCs, mostly from graft donor cells, taken 180 days after TCRalphabeta/CD19-depleted stem cell transplant. Every receptor here comes from a male patient aged 5 to 17 who had a stem cell transplant for acute lymphoblastic leukemia, so the T cells may come from the graft donor.

This clonotype showed up just a few times. This chain joins TRBV9 and TRBJ2-1; 8 nucleotides agree with TRBD1. This CDR3 spans 16 amino acids. V lost 0 bases, J lost 4 bases, and 6 bases stayed unmatched. Germline lookup yields CDR1 SGDLS and CDR2 YYNGEE. The CDR3 bases are TGTGCCAGCAGCGTAGATCCAGGACAGGGTTACAATGAGCAGTTCTTC. This encodes CASSVDPGQGYNEQFF. The whole variable domain, filled in from reference TRBV9 and TRBJ2-1, reads DSGVTQTPKHLITATGQRVTLRCSPRSGDLSVYWYQQSLDQGLQFLIQYYNGEERAKGNILERFSAQQFPDLHSELNLSSLELGDSALYFCASSVDPGQGYNEQFFGPGTRLTVL.

This clonotype was seen many times. V usage is TRBV20-1 and J usage is TRBJ2-7; no clear D. V shed 3 bases and J shed 5 bases, with 23 bases lying between them. Per germline, CDR1 DFQATT and CDR2 SNEGSKA (reference sequence). The CDR3 is made up of 16 amino acids. DNA of the CDR3: TGCAGTGCTAGTATAATTGGGCTGCCAGCGAGGAACGAGCAGTACTTC. This sequence encodes CSASIIGLPARNEQYF.

The table lists this clonotype with many counts. V gene TRBV7-9 combines with J gene TRBJ1-6, with D perhaps TRBD1 (5 bases). The CDR3 extends over 16 amino acids. V lost 8 bases and J lost 7, with 21 bases in between. Germline V CDR1 and CDR2: SEHNR, FQNEAQ (reference sequence). CDR3 DNA: TGTGCCAGCTCAAGACGCCCGGGGGGAAGCAATTCACCCCTCCACTTT. Amino acid sequence: CASSRRPGGSNSPLHF. The full variable domain, in which reference TRBV7-9 and TRBJ1-6 provide the parts outside the CDR3, is DTGVSQNPRHKITKRGQNVTFRCDPISEHNRLYWYRQTLGQGPEFLTYFQNEAQLEKSRLLSDRFSAERPKGSFSTLEIQRTEQGDSAMYLCASSRRPGGSNSPLHFGNGTRLTVT.

This clonotype was observed many times. The V and J genes are TRBV4-1 and TRBJ1-2, with a weak D call TRBD1 (5 bases). The CDR3 length is 14 residues. V was cut by 1 base and J by 3 bases, with 9 bases left in between. In germline, CDR1 is MGHRA, CDR2 YSYEKL. For the CDR3, the DNA is TGCGCCAGCAGCCAAGTTCAGGGTTACTATGGCTACACCTTC. Translating gives CASSQVQGYYGYTF.

On this clonotype: The junction differs from germline at one of its ends, possibly a read error. The J gene is TRBJ2-2, the V gene TRBV20-1; 7 bases match TRBD1. CDR3 length: 16 amino acids. Germline lookup yields CDR1 DFQATT and CDR2 SNEGSKA (reference sequence). The CDR3 coding sequence is TGCTGTGCTAGAGTTACGGACAGGTCTGTCACCGGGGAGCTGTTTTTT. This translates into CCARVTDRSVTGELFF.

As to this clonotype: With a much larger clone just one base away, this may be a read error. This sequence joins TRBV7-6 and TRBJ2-5; 9 bases line up with TRBD2. This CDR3 has 15 amino acids. Germline CDR1 and CDR2: SGHVS and FNYEAQ. V was clipped by 5 bases and J by 7 bases; unmatched bases: 11. The CDR3 coding sequence is TGTGCCAGCAGCATGCCTAGCGGGACTAGGGGGACCCAGTACTTC. Protein sequence: CASSMPSGTRGTQYF.

There are many counts of this clonotype. DNA for the CDR3: TGTGCCAGCAGCTTAGGTTCCGGGGTTTGGGGCTCTGGAAACACCATATATTTT. This codes for CASSLGSGVWGSGNTIYF. J is TRBJ1-3 and V is TRBV11-1; D unresolved. The CDR3 runs 18 residues. The V gene's germline CDR1 is SGHAT and CDR2 FQDESV (reference sequence). V was cut by 1 base and J by 0 bases, with 16 bases left in between.

Many counts were recorded for this clonotype. CDR3 region: CSARQVETQYF. CDR3 DNA: TGCAGCGCCAGACAGGTGGAGACCCAGTACTTC. V is TRBV29-1 and J is TRBJ2-5, with D possibly being TRBD1 (6 bases). Trimming took 7 bases from V and 5 from J, leaving 11 bases between them. The CDR3 runs 11 residues. In germline, CDR1 is SQVTM, CDR2 ANQGSEA.

This clonotype was recorded at least ten times. This sequence joins TRBV5-1 and TRBJ2-5; perhaps TRBD1 as D (6 bases). CDR1 is SGHRS, CDR2 YFSETQ, per germline. V lost 4 bases to trimming and J lost 0 bases, with 10 bases between them. This CDR3 has 14 amino acids. CDR3 sequence (DNA): TGCGCCAGCAGCACCCGGGACAACCAAGAGACCCAGTACTTC. Translation gives CASSTRDNQETQYF.

In this sample, this clonotype turned up many times. The chain combines TRBV29-1 with TRBJ2-7; TRBD2 aligns across 8 bases. This CDR3 contains 12 residues. V lost 7 bases to trimming and J lost 2 bases; unmatched junction nucleotides: 4. In germline, CDR1 is SQVTM, CDR2 ANQGSEA. The CDR3 DNA sequence: TGCAGCGCAGGGACTAGTCCCTACGAGCAGTACTTC. As protein: CSAGTSPYEQYF.

This clonotype was observed many times. The V and J genes are TRBV5-1 and TRBJ2-5, with TRBD1 identical over 7 bases. The V and J ends lost 5 bases and 2 bases, in that order; junction bases with no gene match: 6. The CDR3 runs to 14 residues. Germline V gene sequence: CDR1 SGHRS, CDR2 YFSETQ. The CDR3 region has the DNA TGCGCCAGCAGAGTGGGACAGATACAAGAGACCCAGTACTTC. Amino acid sequence: CASRVGQIQETQYF.

This clonotype was counted many times. This rearrangement joins TRBV20-1 to TRBJ2-7, with a possible D match to TRBD1 (6 bases). This CDR3 region has 13 residues. Germline V gene sequence: CDR1 DFQATT, CDR2 SNEGSKA (reference sequence). Trimming stripped 5 bases from V and 4 bases from J, with 15 bases between. In DNA form, the CDR3 reads TGCAGTGCTTGGCGGACAGAACCTTACGAGCAGTACTTC. Translated: CSAWRTEPYEQYF.

This clonotype appeared many times. CDR3 DNA sequence: TGTGCCAGCAGCTTAGGAAGATTCGCTTCCTACGAGCAGTACTTC. Its translation is CASSLGRFASYEQYF. The chain uses TRBV7-9 and TRBJ2-7; D is undetermined. V was clipped by 1 base and J by 1 base, with 11 bases between them. CDR3 size: 15 residues. CDR1 and CDR2 from the germline V gene are SEHNR and FQNEAQ (reference sequence). Based on the CDR3 plus reference TRBV7-9 and TRBJ2-7, the full variable domain is DTGVSQNPRHKITKRGQNVTFRCDPISEHNRLYWYRQTLGQGPEFLTYFQNEAQLEKSRLLSDRFSAERPKGSFSTLEIQRTEQGDSAMYLCASSLGRFASYEQYFGPGTRLTVT.

This chain uses TRBV18 with TRBJ2-5; D unresolved. The CDR3 is made up of 13 amino acids. CDR1 and CDR2 (germline): KGHSH, LQKENI. V lost 3 bases to trimming and J lost 0 bases, with 5 bases between them. For the CDR3, the DNA is TGTGCCAGCTCACCGACGGACCAAGAGACCCAGTACTTC. It encodes CASSPTDQETQYF.

This clonotype has at least ten counts. The chain joins TRBV9 to TRBJ1-2, with TRBD1 as a possible D gene (5 bases). This CDR3 region has 15 residues. Per the germline V gene, CDR1 is SGDLS and CDR2 is YYNGEE. Trimming took off 0 bases at V and 6 bases at J, with 15 bases between the two ends. The DNA of the CDR3 is TGTGCCAGCAGCGTAGAGCCCCGGGGGAAAAATGGCTACACCTTC. Protein product: CASSVEPRGKNGYTF.

In this sample, this clonotype turned up many times. V gene TRBV7-2 combines with J gene TRBJ2-5; 10 bases line up with TRBD2. V was clipped by 2 bases and J by 10 bases; unmatched bases: 16. The CDR3 loop spans 17 amino acids. CDR1 is SGHTA, CDR2 FQGNSA, per germline. For the CDR3, the DNA is TGTGCCAGCAGCTTAATTCTCCTAGCGGGGGCCGCCCCTGGCCAGTACTTC. Its protein product is CASSLILLAGAAPGQYF.

There are many counts of this clonotype. The V and J genes are TRBV5-6 and TRBJ1-2; 8 bases are shared with TRBD1. The CDR3 spans 16 residues. J gave up 5 bases and V 0 bases, and 9 bases lay outside the gene matches. CDR1 and CDR2 from the germline V gene are SGHDT and YYEEEE. CDR3 loop: CASSLVVRQGAYGYTF. The CDR3 DNA reads TGTGCCAGCAGCTTGGTAGTTCGTCAGGGGGCTTATGGCTACACCTTC.

This clonotype was recorded a few times. The chain links TRBV11-2 to TRBJ2-5; perhaps TRBD1 as D (5 bases). The V end lost 0 bases, the J end lost 5 bases, and 16 bases lay between the germline ends. This CDR3 comprises 16 residues. Germline CDR1 reads SGHAT; CDR2 reads FQNNGV. The DNA for the CDR3 is TGTGCCAGCAGCTTAGATCGTGGCAGGGTAGGGGAGACCCAGTACTTC. Its translation: CASSLDRGRVGETQYF.

This clonotype was found many times. The chain combines TRBV14 with TRBJ1-2; D gene unclear. The CDR3 runs to 13 residues. Looked up from germline, CDR1 is SGHDN and CDR2 is FVKESK. Trimming pared 1 base from V and 4 bases from J, leaving 7 bases between. The chain's CDR3 is CASSQGILYGYTF. The CDR3 nucleotides read TGTGCCAGCAGCCAAGGGATCCTCTATGGCTACACCTTC.

This clonotype was counted ten times or more. This chain uses TRBV9 with TRBJ2-1, with a tentative D call TRBD1 (6 bases). Germline V lookup: CDR1 SGDLS, CDR2 YYNGEE. This CDR3 is built from 20 residues. The V and J ends lost 1 base and 5 bases respectively, with 28 bases between them. The CDR3 coding sequence is TGTGCCAGCAGCGTATTCGGAGGAGTACAGGGTACCCAGGCCAACAATGAGCAGTTCTTC. Amino acid sequence: CASSVFGGVQGTQANNEQFF. The full variable domain, in which reference TRBV9 and TRBJ2-1 provide the parts outside the CDR3, is DSGVTQTPKHLITATGQRVTLRCSPRSGDLSVYWYQQSLDQGLQFLIQYYNGEERAKGNILERFSAQQFPDLHSELNLSSLELGDSALYFCASSVFGGVQGTQANNEQFFGPGTRLTVL.

This clonotype was counted at least ten times. The rearrangement joins TRBV28 to TRBJ1-6; D is undetermined. CDR1 is MDHEN, CDR2 SYDVKM, per germline. CDR3 length: 13 residues. Trimming pared 3 bases from V and 11 bases from J, leaving 11 bases between. The CDR3: CASSFRVGTPLHF. The CDR3 nucleotides are TGTGCCAGCAGTTTTAGGGTAGGCACACCCCTCCACTTT.

This clonotype showed up many times. The rearrangement uses TRBV18 and TRBJ1-2, with TRBD1 identical over 8 bases. V lost 2 bases and J lost 2; bases outside the gene matches: 4. Germline-derived CDR1 and CDR2 are KGHSH and LQKENI. There are 15 residues in the CDR3. CDR3 DNA sequence: TGTGCCAGCTCACCAACGGGACAGGCCAACTATGGCTACACCTTC. Protein product: CASSPTGQANYGYTF.

The table lists this clonotype with many counts. The genes are TRBV10-2 and TRBJ2-1, with a possible D match to TRBD2 (5 bases). This CDR3 has 12 residues. V was cut by 9 bases and J by 2 bases, with 8 bases left in between. Germline loops: CDR1 WSHSY, CDR2 SAAADI. The CDR3 DNA follows: TGCGCCAGTGGCGGGCCCTACAATGAGCAGTTCTTC. This encodes CASGGPYNEQFF.

This clonotype has a count of ten or more. V usage is TRBV28 and J usage is TRBJ1-2; 7 bases line up with TRBD1. The V gene's germline CDR1 is MDHEN and CDR2 SYDVKM. The CDR3 is 15 amino acids. With 3 bases clipped from V and 2 bases from J, the junction kept 6 bases outside the gene matches. The CDR3 nucleotides read TGTGCCAGCAGTTTGGGACAGACGAAGAACTATGGCTACACCTTC. Protein sequence: CASSLGQTKNYGYTF.

As concerns this clonotype: A read error may explain this, as a much larger clone is one base away. This rearrangement joins TRBV9 to TRBJ2-3; weak D call: TRBD2 (6 bases). This CDR3 contains 15 residues. The germline V gene encodes CDR1 SGDLS and CDR2 YYNGEE. Trimming removed 0 bases at V and 7 bases at J, with 15 bases between. The CDR3, as DNA: TGTGCCAGCAGCGTAGGTAACGGGGGTGGGTATACGCAGTATTTT. It translates to CASSVGNGGGYTQYF.

The table lists this clonotype with many counts. CDR3 residues: CASSYDRGKGYGYTF. The CDR3 coding sequence is TGTGCCAGCAGTTATGACAGGGGGAAGGGCTATGGCTACACCTTC. V and J are TRBV27 and TRBJ1-2, with 9 bases identical to TRBD1. The trim removed 4 bases at V and 4 bases at J, leaving 7 bases unmatched. Germline CDR1 MNHEY, CDR2 SMNVEV (reference sequence). The CDR3 totals 15 residues.

Notes on this clonotype: Its ends do not fully match the called genes, so a read error is possible. The chain combines TRBV19 with TRBJ1-5; D unclear. CDR1 and CDR2 from the germline V gene are LNHDA and SQIVND (reference sequence). This CDR3 has 13 residues. The CDR3 protein is CASRMGSNQPQHF. Here the CDR3 DNA reads TGTGCCAGTCGTATGGGGAGCAATCAGCCCCAGCATTTT.

This clonotype was counted at least ten times. The chain employs TRBV20-1 and TRBJ1-2; D remains ambiguous. The CDR3 consists of 14 residues. With 0 bases removed from V and 0 bases from J, the gap between germline ends came to 8 bases. Germline V gene lookup returns CDR1 DFQATT and CDR2 SNEGSKA (reference sequence). This CDR3 reads CSAREADTNYGYTF. As DNA, the CDR3 is TGCAGTGCTAGAGAAGCGGATACTAACTATGGCTACACCTTC.

This clonotype was seen ten or more times. The chain employs TRBV29-1 and TRBJ2-2; 16 bases are a match to TRBD2. CDR1 and CDR2 from the germline V gene are SQVTM and ANQGSEA. The trim removed 1 base at V and 3 bases at J, leaving 5 bases unmatched. The CDR3 has 18 amino acids. CDR3: CSVEAPGLAGGYTGELFF. The CDR3, as DNA: TGCAGCGTTGAAGCCCCGGGACTAGCGGGAGGGTACACCGGGGAGCTGTTTTTT.

This clonotype was detected many times. V is TRBV14 and J is TRBJ2-7; 11 nucleotides align to TRBD1. The V segment lost 3 bases and the J segment 6 bases; nucleotides outside the gene matches: 4. This CDR3 contains 14 residues. Germline V gives CDR1 SGHDN, CDR2 FVKESK. The CDR3 DNA is TGTGCCAGCAGCCACTTGGACAGGGGGCCCGAGCAGTACTTC. It specifies CASSHLDRGPEQYF.

Concerning this clonotype: A single base separates this from a much larger clone, so it may be a read error. V usage is TRBV20-1 and J usage is TRBJ1-5; perhaps TRBD1 as D (5 bases). Germline V gives CDR1 DFQATT, CDR2 SNEGSKA (reference sequence). The CDR3 runs to 12 residues. The CDR3 here is CSARDQGQPQNF. The CDR3 DNA reads as TGCAGTGCTAGAGATCAGGGTCAGCCCCAGAATTTT.

Ten or more counts support this clonotype. V gene TRBV7-2 combines with J gene TRBJ2-7, with 9 bases fitting TRBD2. CDR3 length equals 16 residues. The J segment lost 1 base and the V segment lost 1 base, leaving 5 bases of the junction unmatched. Germline V CDR1 and CDR2: SGHTA, FQGNSA. The CDR3 sequence: CASSLGRLAVSYEQYF. The DNA of the CDR3 is TGTGCCAGCAGCTTAGGCCGACTAGCGGTTTCCTACGAGCAGTACTTC.